The 8 T cell receptor beta chains below were found in one sample sequenced in a study of blood T cells in healthy people across ages. A second 7 to 11 cycle PCR used barcoded and J-beta primers. TCRdb re-called the 5' RACE reads through MiXCR, storing one row per CDR3 protein. The top ten hold under 4.5% of the sample, which has fewer than 650,000 distinct CDR3 sequences, 27% seen once. In addition, the sample was reused for a study of T cells of mothers and their children.

Specimen: blood. These receptors were collected from a boy between 2 and 15 years old in good health.

The gene calls are TRBV5-1 and TRBJ2-2; a weak D match, TRBD1 (6 bases). This CDR3 has 18 residues. V was cut by 3 bases and J by 5 bases, with 23 bases left in between. Germline V gene data show CDR1 as SGHRS and CDR2 as YFSETQ. CDR3: CASSSHPIRGINTGELFF. CDR3 coding DNA: TGCGCCAGCAGCTCGCACCCCATCAGGGGAATAAATACCGGGGAGCTGTTTTTT.

Remarks on this clonotype: Its ends do not fully match the called genes, so a read error is possible. V usage is TRBV3-1 and J usage is TRBJ2-5; 10 bases fit TRBD2. CDR1 is LGHDT, CDR2 YNNKEL, per germline (reference sequence). The CDR3 runs to 14 residues. The CDR3: CASSRTSGHNEQLF. CDR3 coding DNA: TGTGCCAGCAGCCGGACTAGCGGACACAATGAGCAGCTCTTC.

This clonotype occurred once. V and J are TRBV5-1 and TRBJ2-7, with 10 bases that match TRBD2. V shed 4 bases and J 3 bases; nucleotides not matched to a gene: 7. The CDR3 totals 15 residues. The germline V gene has CDR1 SGHRS and CDR2 YFSETQ. The CDR3 loop reads CASSPVGTSDYEQYF. The DNA of the CDR3 is TGCGCCAGCAGCCCGGTAGGGACTAGCGACTACGAGCAGTACTTC.

The J gene is TRBJ2-1, the V gene TRBV10-3; no firm D call. The tail of the sequence fits TRBJ2-7 better, so the J call may be wrong. CDR1 ENHRY and CDR2 SYGVKD come from the germline V gene. The CDR3 is 14 residues long. CDR3 sequence reads: CAISDLDGYYEQYF. Here the CDR3 DNA reads TGTGCCATCAGTGACTTAGACGGTTACTACGAGCAGTACTTC.

The chain recombines TRBV12-3 or TRBV12-4 with TRBJ2-5, with 16 nucleotides matching TRBD2. This CDR3 spans 17 amino acids. V lost 3 bases and J lost 5; bases outside the gene matches: 6. The CDR3 DNA sequence: TGTGCCAGCAGTTTCAGGGGACTAGCGGGAGGGCAGGAGACCCAGTACTTC. Amino acid sequence: CASSFRGLAGGQETQYF.

This clonotype was picked up a small number of times. This sequence joins TRBV29-1 and TRBJ2-7; D unresolved. Trimming removed 0 bases at V and 3 bases at J, with 12 bases between. Germline V gene data show CDR1 as SQVTM and CDR2 as ANQGSEA. The length of the CDR3 is 14 residues. The CDR3 DNA reads as TGCAGCGTTGAAGAGAGACTCGGAGACTACGAGCAGTACTTC. Amino acid sequence: CSVEERLGDYEQYF.

This chain uses TRBV12-3 or TRBV12-4 with TRBJ2-5, with 9 bases that match TRBD2. The CDR3 runs to 16 residues. J gave up 5 bases and V 1 base, and 8 bases lay outside the gene matches. The CDR3 region has the DNA TGTGCCAGCAGTTTAGGCGGGACTAGCCGTCCGGAGACCCAGTACTTC. It encodes CASSLGGTSRPETQYF.

V usage is TRBV7-9 and J usage is TRBJ2-7; a weak D match, TRBD1 (6 bases). The V gene's germline CDR1 is SEHNR and CDR2 FQNEAQ (reference sequence). Trimming left V 3 bases short and J 2 bases short, with 14 bases between. This CDR3 has 15 amino acids. Here the CDR3 reads CASSFTQGFPYEQYF. The CDR3 DNA is TGTGCCAGCAGCTTCACACAGGGATTTCCCTACGAGCAGTACTTC.